What follows describes a single T cell receptor beta chain. This specimen belongs to a study of T cell changes during pregnancy in multiple sclerosis. Trimming took off 1 base at V and 1 base at J, with 8 bases between the two ends. The CDR3 is 14 amino acids. The data were produced by immunoSEQ multiplex PCR, yet TCRdb's version contains in-frame clones alone and is incomplete. This table holds about 60,000 clones, 90% to 95% found once. This material consisted of peripheral blood, taken in the first trimester of pregnancy. The gene calls are TRBV23-1 and TRBJ2-7, with D tentatively TRBD1 (5 bases). TRBV23-1 is an ORF, with its function uncertain. The receptor comes from a female donor with multiple sclerosis, enrolled in a pregnancy study. The CDR3 region has the DNA TGCGCCAGCAGTCAATTAACAGGTTCCTACGAGCAGTACTTC. It codes for CASSQLTGSYEQYF.